This T cell receptor (beta chain) was sequenced during a study of T-cell reconstitution after alpha-beta-depleted transplantation in children. Details on this clonotype: Mismatch with germline at one junction end may stem from a read error.

Germline V CDR1 and CDR2: SGHTA, FQGTGA. The CDR3 is 13 amino acids. Molecular barcoding with unique molecular identifiers was used for the TCRbeta library. TCRdb re-called the PCR reads through MiXCR, storing one row per CDR3 protein. The table has about 610,000 distinct CDR3 sequences, roughly a tenth seen once. Material: PBMCs from the stem cell graft donor, obtained from the stem cell graft. This sequence joins TRBV7-3 and TRBJ2-1; perhaps TRBD2 as D (5 bases). The TCR originated in a human donor who donated a stem cell graft to a child with acute myeloid leukemia. In DNA form, the CDR3 reads TGTGTCAGCAGCTTAGGAGGATACAATGAGCAGTTCTTC. Residues: CVSSLGGYNEQFF.